Sequencing of this T cell receptor beta chain was carried out in a study of cytomegalovirus exposure and HLA in healthy donors (dated by TCRdb to 2016 to 2017). About the study as a whole: An earlier analysis of about 560 of the donors reported about 300 Gb of sequence data and around 110 million unique TCR beta sequences obtained from around 190 million T cells. An early release that covered several hundred HLA-typed donors contained approximately 300 gigabases of sequencing data and 65 million to 100 million unique TCR sequences. The genetic ancestry cluster associated with self-reported Caucasian donors included around four fifths of the roughly 400 genotyped donors. The aim of the study was to test whether cataloging public T cell receptors could identify signatures of past pathogen exposure. Using immunosequencing, the study profiled T cell repertoires from about 620 subjects and related those repertoires to cytomegalovirus serostatus. Besides the first cohort of more than 650 subjects, a separate validation cohort made up of about 120 different subjects was used. To predict cytomegalovirus infection status, the study combined high-throughput TCR immunosequencing, statistical association of individual TCRs with disease status, and machine learning. A later analysis re-examined previously published TCR beta repertoires from several hundred donors and added high-resolution HLA genotyping to investigate patterns of TCR occurrence. Rather than drawing on any new phenotypic data, the later analysis identified candidate immune exposures from TCR beta sequences and the way those sequences occurred across donors. An earlier analysis of nearly 600 of the donors applied high-throughput TCR beta sequencing to assess whether each TCR beta V gene segment acted as functional or pseudogenic. Alongside the repertoire data, information on donor age, sex, ethnicity and CMV serostatus was compiled. Genome-wide SNP genotypes for about 65% of the 666 donors were used in a later genetic analysis, which treated that subset as a discovery cohort. All discovery cohort repertoires had been generated using a single sequencing platform. HLA typing included class I and class II loci at four-digit resolution. The number of donors typed differed by locus, with 629-630 for A, B, C, DRB1 and DQB1, 522 for DQA1, 600 to 610 for DPA1, and around 450 for DPB1. Four or five DR-DQ haplotypes were treated as single units for association and clustering because of strong linkage in the cohort. On average, roughly 200,000 unique TCR beta nucleotide sequences were sequenced per donor among about 400 genotyped donors of the cohort, with 15% to 20% of those sequences being non-productive. What the authors observed across the whole study: The sequencing pipeline was judged likely to have produced a cluster of highly shared sequence variants as a technical artifact. Presence/absence analyses assumed roughly uniform sequencing depth across donors, an assumption that may not hold. Specific HLA alleles were associated with 15,000 to 20,000 TCR beta sequences at a false discovery rate of 0.05 in a later analysis. The cohort was sequenced for TCR beta chains only, and without alpha or paired-chain data the features that could be detected were limited. A later genetic analysis reported fewer N-insertions in productive TCRs among donors in an Asian-associated ancestry cluster than the approximately 670-donor mean. In a later analysis, the rate of TCR association differed among HLA loci, with DRB1 alleles having the most associated TCRs and HLA-C alleles having the fewest. In an earlier analysis of some 500 of the donors, most TCR beta V segments appeared in productive rearrangements about 87% or about 30% of the time, broadly matching IMGT annotations. A later analysis reported that several top co-occurrence clusters appeared linked to parvovirus B19, influenza, CMV and Epstein-Barr virus. A further reported finding was that TCR beta sequences accurately predicted the HLA-A and HLA-B alleles for most subjects in the first cohort. In vitro tests confirmed that a few of the cytomegalovirus-associated TCR beta chains recognize cytomegalovirus antigens. In a later genetic analysis, a missense DCLRE1C variant was associated with V-gene and J-gene trimming of TCR beta chains, and the association was replicated in an independent cohort. Across donors, most TCR sequences were observed very rarely, whereas some public TCRs were present in many individuals. Linkage disequilibrium might explain the correlated functional status among segregating V segments, but an unknown experimental factor could not be ruled out. The 87-base-pair reads could not distinguish some IMGT-functional V segments, including TRBV6-2 and TRBV6-3, so those segments were excluded. About 17 rarely observed V segments, including chromosome 9 orphons, were excluded from the earlier analysis of a few hundred of the donors because counts were too low. HLA typing was unavailable for some donors at each locus, so association tests used only the typed subset. It was suggested by the authors that the approach could potentially be generalized to other disease states and immunological phenotypes. When HLA alleles, especially DR and DQ, strongly co-occurred, attributing TCR associations to individual alleles was difficult. The classifier was reported to diagnose cytomegalovirus status with high specificity and sensitivity in both the original cohort and the validation cohort. According to a later analysis, most CMV-associated TCR beta chains appeared to be HLA-restricted, and the HLA associations seemed to be driven largely by CMV exposure. Compared with equally common non-associated chains, HLA-associated TCR beta chains in a later analysis were more clonally expanded and had lower generation probabilities. The study listed approximately 150 TCR beta chains as associated with cytomegalovirus. Immune exposure information for the cohort was limited to CMV serostatus.

As regards this clone: Its target antigen remains unknown. Relative to the germline gene, one junction end is altered; a read error may explain this.

In total, approximately 610 healthy bone marrow donors made up the cohort. All cohort members were sampled while nominally healthy, although unrecorded immune exposures were likely present. The donor was CMV seronegative and belonged to the group of 352 seronegative cohort members. Every donor gave a peripheral blood sample, and the peripheral blood mononuclear cells from that sample were used for TCR beta sequencing. Genomic DNA was extracted from the blood cell samples with the Qiagen DNeasy Blood Extraction Kit. From its cysteine to its phenylalanine, the CDR3 spans 14 amino acids. The kept DNA is CDR3 alone, 42 bases in frame from the first base. The germline V gene sets CDR1 to LGHNA and CDR2 to YNFKEQ. The library was produced with the immunoSEQ multiplex PCR assay. A mixture of 60 forward primers for TCR Vbeta segments and 13 reverse primers for TCR Jbeta segments was used in the multiplex PCR. Amplification of the CDR3 region of rearranged TCR beta genes was performed with a multiplex PCR assay on genomic DNA. Amplified TCR beta libraries were sequenced as 87-base-pair reads on the Illumina HiSeq System. As for the original processing: A later analysis tallied some 79 million unique TCR beta chains across the 666 repertoires, and about 10 million of those chains were shared by two or more donors. Raw reads were error-corrected and collapsed into unique sequences with a nearest-neighbor algorithm that merged closely related sequences to remove PCR and sequencing errors. To assign V, D and J gene segments, CDR3 sequences were aligned to IMGT reference sequences. For a sequence to be retained, a match of at least six nucleotides was required to both a V gene segment and a J gene segment. A rearrangement was called productive if the CDR3 had no stop codons and remained in frame with V and J, and every other rearrangement was called non-productive. CDR3 was defined according to IMGT convention as the region running from the second conserved V-encoded cysteine to the conserved J-encoded phenylalanine. The earlier analysis of 500 to 600 of the donors excluded sequences that lacked an unambiguous match to a single V gene segment. An earlier analysis of fewer than 750 of the donors classified V segments as functional when productive rearrangements were above 56.7% and as segregating when the standard deviation between donors was above 5%. A statistical classification framework was built for diagnosing cytomegalovirus status from the catalog of TCR beta chain sequences. A later analysis assigned V and J genes by comparing TCR nucleotide sequences with IMGT/GENE-DB human TR gene sequences. Using the TCRdist pipeline, a later analysis assigned CDR3 sequences along with most-parsimonious VDJ recombination scenarios. A later analysis defined each TCR beta chain by its CDR3 amino acid sequence plus V-gene family, and excluded reads lacking a unique V-gene family. As a way to deal with suspected cross-contamination and a sequencing artifact, a later analysis dropped more than 500 nucleotide sequences that were highly shared and had low generation probability. In a later analysis, a clonal expansion index was calculated for each public chain from normalized within-repertoire ranks of inferred template counts. Generation probabilities in a later analysis came from a VDJ recombination model fitted to out-of-frame rearrangements, and those results were checked against IGoR. In a later analysis, TCR-TCR, TCR-HLA and TCR-CMV co-occurrence was scored with hypergeometric tests, and a repertoire-size bias correction was applied to TCR pairs. A later analysis estimated false discovery rates by permuting HLA or CMV assignments 20 times. In a later analysis, co-occurring TCRs were grouped using DBSCAN, with TCRdist sequence similarity added in when clustering inside HLA-allele-positive subsets. For co-occurrence clustering, repertoires with fewer than 30,000 or more than 120,000 public chains were excluded, along with 5 or 6 repertoires with anomalous nucleotide sharing. TCRdb retrieved this table from immuneACCESS and kept in-frame rearrangements only. Not all clones are present; in checked studies, unresolved V genes account for under half, and no reason is known for the remainder. V and J calls and clone size are copied from that table; D and trimming were computed from the DNA. This sample holds approximately 130,000 clones; roughly four fifths were observed only once. The top ten clones comprise approximately 1.8% of the sample.

The TCR was taken from a woman in her fifties or sixties in good health and CMV-seronegative. Sequencing was performed on PBMCs. The rearrangement combines TRBV4-2 with TRBJ1-5; possibly the D gene is TRBD1, per 5 matching bases. The CDR3 reads CASRLGHSNQPQNF. The sequence in DNA is TGTGCCAGCAGACTTGGACATAGCAATCAGCCCCAGAATTTT.